This T cell receptor (beta chain) was identified in a study of blood T cell repertoires in COVID-19. Germline V gives CDR1 SGDLS, CDR2 YYNGEE. The CDR3 is 12 residues long. V lost 4 bases and J lost 13, with 14 bases in between. In the study's own analysis: Scientists estimated how many nucleated cells there were by amplifying reference gene primers. Method: immunoSEQ multiplex PCR; TCRdb's copy keeps in-frame clones and lacks some. That table supplies the V and J calls and clone size; D and trimming were determined from the DNA. The repertoire holds approximately 240,000 clones, approximately 86% seen once, with roughly 1.2% in the top ten. Patients at the Seattle site were enrolled during active infection and followed longitudinally.

The chain recombines TRBV9 with TRBJ2-2; D perhaps matches TRBD1 (5 bases). The sequencing input was peripheral blood. This clonotype was obtained from a woman aged 25 to 39 with COVID-19, enrolled during active disease. CDR3 in amino acids: CASSPKDSVLFF. The CDR3 region has the DNA TGTGCCAGCAGCCCAAAAGACAGCGTGCTGTTTTTT.